This is a list of T cell receptor beta chains from one sample in a study of T cell changes during pregnancy in multiple sclerosis. Measured with immunoSEQ multiplex PCR; TCRdb has only the in-frame clones, and not every one. The sample records 75,000 to 80,000 clones, just under 95% being singletons. The source was peripheral blood, collected in the second trimester of pregnancy. Every receptor here comes from a female donor in good health, enrolled as a control in a pregnancy study. CDR3s include the opening cysteine and the closing phenylalanine or tryptophan. D genes are given only for firm matches. Rows give clone size only sometimes, using once, few, many, or a class for an expanded clone.

>TRBV5-1|.|TRBJ1-2|.
TGCGCCAGCAGCTTGTCCTTGAGGCGGGTGAGTGGCTATGGCTACACCTTC
CASSLSLRRVSGYGYTF
>TRBV28|.|TRBJ2-2|TRBD1
TGTGCCAGCAGTTTACTATTTCTTGGTCAGGGGGACACCGGGGAGCTGTTTTTT
CASSLLFLGQGDTGELFF
>TRBV2|.|TRBJ1-2|.
TGTGCCAGCACCATCGACACCTATGGCTACACCTTC
CASTIDTYGYTF
>TRBV4-2|once|TRBJ2-7|TRBD2
TGTGCCAGCAGCCAAAGCGGGGGGGGTTCCTACGAGCAGTACTTC
CASSQSGGGSYEQYF
>TRBV19|few|TRBJ2-7|TRBD1
TGTGCCAGTAGTATTTGGACAGGGAACGAGCAGTACTTC
CASSIWTGNEQYF
>TRBV6-1|.|TRBJ1-1|.
TGTGCCAGCACCGACTCAGGGGTGAACACTGAAGCTTTCTTT
CASTDSGVNTEAFF
>TRBV10-3|.|TRBJ1-1|TRBD1
TGTGCCATCAGCGACAGGGGGTTGAGCACTGAAGCTTTCTTT
CAISDRGLSTEAFF
>TRBV4-1|.|TRBJ2-1|.
TGCGCCAGCAGCCAAGATCAGCAAGGGCGAGGGTTTTACAATGAGCAGTTCTTC
CASSQDQQGRGFYNEQFF
>TRBV7-2|.|TRBJ1-1|.
TGTGCCAGCAGCTTAGGGGTCGGGATGAACACTGAAGCTTTCTTT
CASSLGVGMNTEAFF
>TRBV7-9|.|TRBJ2-6|.
TGTGCCAGCAGCTCCCCTTTGGCAGGCGCGCTCTCTGGGGCCAACGTCCTGACTTTC
CASSSPLAGALSGANVLTF
>TRBV5-1|.|TRBJ1-1|TRBD1
TGCGCCAGCAGCGTGGACAGGGGGCAAGGTGAAGCTTTCTTT
CASSVDRGQGEAFF
>TRBV7-9|.|TRBJ2-3|TRBD2
TGTGCCAGCACCCCGACTAGCGGGGGGGCCGAAGATACGCAGTATTTT
CASTPTSGGAEDTQYF
>TRBV19|.|TRBJ1-5|TRBD1
TGTGCCAGTAGTATAGCGGCGGGACAGGGAAATCAGCCCCAGCATTTT
CASSIAAGQGNQPQHF
>TRBV6-5|.|TRBJ2-7|TRBD1
TGTGCCAGCAGTTACCAGGGGGCAGGATCCTACGAGCAGTACTTC
CASSYQGAGSYEQYF
>TRBV27|.|TRBJ2-5|.
TGTGCCAGCAGCGCACGGACGGGGATGACCCAGTACTTC
CASSARTGMTQYF
>TRBV5-6|.|TRBJ1-1|.
TGTGCCAGCAGCTTGGATAATCCCAACACTGAAGCTTTCTTT
CASSLDNPNTEAFF
>TRBV4-2|.|TRBJ2-7|TRBD1
TGTGCCAGCAGCCCACAAGGGACAGGTCTGGGGACCTACGAGCAGTACTTC
CASSPQGTGLGTYEQYF
>TRBV5-4|.|TRBJ2-3|TRBD2
TGTGCCAGCAGCCAAGTGGGACTAGCGGTAGATACGCAGTATTTT
CASSQVGLAVDTQYF
>TRBV5-6|.|TRBJ2-5|TRBD2
TGTGCCAGCAGCCGGACTAGCGGGCCTCTCATGGCCCAGTACTTC
CASSRTSGPLMAQYF
>TRBV7-9|.|TRBJ2-1|.
TGTGCCAGGGAGAAGTCGGAATACAATGAGCAGTTCTTC
CAREKSEYNEQFF
>TRBV9|.|TRBJ1-1|TRBD1
TGTGCCAGCAGCGTAGTCCCGACAGGGTACACTGAAGCTTTCTTT
CASSVVPTGYTEAFF
>TRBV5-1|.|TRBJ2-3|.
TGCGCCAGCAGACAAAGCACAGATACGCAGTATTTT
CASRQSTDTQYF
>TRBV6-6|.|TRBJ1-5|.
TGTGCCAGCAGAGCCGCTCCTATAAATCAGCCCCAGCATTTT
CASRAAPINQPQHF
>TRBV7-3|.|TRBJ1-2|.
TGTGCCAGCTCCCGGGAGCGGGACTATGGCTACACCTTC
CASSRERDYGYTF
>TRBV19|.|TRBJ1-6|.
TGTGCCAGTAGTCACAGGGATTATAATTCACCCCTCCACTTT
CASSHRDYNSPLHF
>TRBV9|.|TRBJ1-1|.
TGTGCCAGCAGCGTAGGGGGGCTGGGCACTGAAGCTTTCTTT
CASSVGGLGTEAFF
>TRBV5-4|.|TRBJ2-7|TRBD2
TGTGCCAGCAGCTTGGGGTCGGGGGGGGCCGATTACGAGCAGTACTTC
CASSLGSGGADYEQYF
>TRBV10-3|.|TRBJ2-7|.
TGTGCCATCAAGGCGACACGGGACTCCTACGAGCAGTACTTC
CAIKATRDSYEQYF
>TRBV2|.|TRBJ1-1|TRBD1
TGTGCCAGCAGTACACAGGGGCTGAACACTGAAGCTTTCTTT
CASSTQGLNTEAFF
>TRBV11-3|.|TRBJ2-7|.
TGTGCCAGCAGCTTAGGGGCAGGGAAGTACTTC
CASSLGAGKYF
>TRBV19|once|TRBJ1-2|TRBD1
TGTGCCAGTAGTATCCCCGGGACAGGGGGATTTGATGGCTACACCTTC
CASSIPGTGGFDGYTF
>TRBV29-1|.|TRBJ2-1|TRBD2
TGCAGCGTCCCAAAATGGGGGGGGGACAATGAGCAGTTCTTC
CSVPKWGGDNEQFF
>TRBV19|once|TRBJ2-7|TRBD2
TGTGCCAGTAGTGTAAGCGGGGGGGCCTACGAGCAGTACTTC
CASSVSGGAYEQYF
>TRBV7-2|.|TRBJ2-5|.
TGTGCCAGCAGCTTCGAACGGCAAGAGACCCAGTACTTC
CASSFERQETQYF